This T cell receptor beta chain was sequenced during a study of blood T cell repertoires in COVID-19. Study-wide context: T cells, B-cell-depleted T cells, or PBMCs supplied cDNA or gDNA.

Authors' data handling: Estimation of nucleated cell counts relied on the amplification of reference gene primers. Generated by immunoSEQ multiplex PCR, the TCRdb table keeps only in-frame clones and is missing some. That table gives V, J and clone size, and the DNA gave D and trimming. The sample lists around 250,000 clones, around four fifths occurring once. CDR1 SGHTA and CDR2 FQGNSA come from the germline V gene. The CDR3 sequence is 18 residues long. V was trimmed by 3 bases and J by 4 bases, leaving 22 bases between them. This clone was detected only once. The genes are TRBV7-2 and TRBJ2-1, with a possible D match to TRBD2 (6 bases). What was sequenced was peripheral blood. This TCR derives from a middle-aged man with active or convalescent COVID-19. DNA of the CDR3: TGTGCCAGCAGCTTCCCCCCCGGAGGGCGGAGGGGATACAATGAGCAGTTCTTC. Translating gives CASSFPPGGRRGYNEQFF.